These 17 T cell receptor beta chains came from one sample sequenced in a study of blood T cell repertoires in COVID-19. Sequencing used immunoSEQ multiplex PCR; TCRdb keeps in-frame clones, though not all of them. This table has approximately 260,000 clones, 70% to 90% appearing once. Sequencing was performed on peripheral blood. Every receptor here comes from a man in his late teens or twenties with active or convalescent COVID-19.

The chain links TRBV18 to TRBJ1-5; D gene ambiguous. The CDR3 has 15 amino acids. With 3 bases removed from V and 1 base from J, the gap between germline ends came to 10 bases. The germline V gene has CDR1 KGHSH and CDR2 LQKENI. The CDR3 coding sequence is TGTGCCAGCTCACCGATGCAGACAAGCAATCAGCCCCAGCATTTT. Translating it yields CASSPMQTSNQPQHF.

The chain couples TRBV30 to TRBJ2-3; 13 nucleotides line up with TRBD2. Germline V gives CDR1 GTSNPN, CDR2 SVGIG (reference sequence). The CDR3 covers 16 residues. With 0 bases clipped from V and 6 bases from J, the junction kept 6 bases outside the gene matches. CDR3 coding DNA: TGTGCCTGGAGTGTGGGACTAGCGGGGCCGGCGGATACGCAGTATTTT. This translates into CAWSVGLAGPADTQYF.

In DNA, the CDR3 is TGTGCCAGCAGCGCCGCAGACAGGGGGCTGGGTGAGCAGTACTTC. This gives the protein CASSAADRGLGEQYF. J is TRBJ2-7 and V is TRBV9; the match to TRBD1 covers 10 bases. Unmatched junction bases numbered 10, after V lost 3 bases and J lost 7 bases. This CDR3 has 15 residues. CDR1 is SGDLS, CDR2 YYNGEE, per germline.

The chain recombines TRBV27 with TRBJ1-5, with 7 bases lining up with TRBD1. V trimming: 11 bases; J trimming: 5 bases; junction bases outside the gene matches: 9. This CDR3 has 13 residues. The germline gives CDR1 MNHEY, CDR2 SMNVEV (reference sequence). The CDR3, as DNA: TGTGCCTCAGGGGGGTCAAAGGATCAGCCCCAGCATTTT. This sequence encodes CASGGSKDQPQHF.

This clone was seen a single time. The V gene is TRBV30, the J gene TRBJ1-1; 12 nucleotides line up with TRBD1. V lost 3 bases, J lost 10 bases, and 15 bases stayed unmatched. CDR1 is GTSNPN, CDR2 SVGIG, per germline (reference sequence). This CDR3 is built from 16 residues. The CDR3 DNA reads TGTGCCTGGAGACTTTTCGTCGGGACAGGGGGCTTCGGAGCTTTCTTT. As protein: CAWRLFVGTGGFGAFF.

This clone was observed a single time. The chain has TRBV6-4 and TRBJ1-1, with 9 bases identical to TRBD1. CDR3 length equals 13 residues. CDR1 is MRHNA and CDR2 is SNTAGT in the germline V gene. J lost 8 bases, V lost 5 bases, and 6 bases had no gene match. CDR3 region: CASSMGQGLEAFF. CDR3 DNA: TGTGCCAGCAGTATGGGACAGGGATTGGAAGCTTTCTTT.

The chain employs TRBV6-5 and TRBJ2-1; D perhaps matches TRBD1 (5 bases). The CDR3 spans 14 residues. Germline V gene lookup returns CDR1 MNHEY and CDR2 SVGAGI. The germline V and J ends were trimmed by 5 bases and 7 bases, with 15 bases remaining between them. This CDR3 reads CASSIEAGPNEQFF. DNA for the CDR3: TGTGCCAGCAGTATAGAGGCAGGGCCGAATGAGCAGTTCTTC.

This clone was counted only a few times. The chain uses TRBV4-2 and TRBJ2-1; TRBD2 agrees at 8 bases. CDR3 size: 15 residues. Germline CDR1 is LGHNA and CDR2 is YNFKEQ. J gave up 8 bases and V 0 bases, and 6 bases lay outside the gene matches. The CDR3 bases are TGTGCCAGCAGCCAAGAAACGGGAGGGCCCGATGAGCAGTTCTTC. Amino acids: CASSQETGGPDEQFF.

V usage is TRBV19 and J usage is TRBJ2-2; maybe TRBD2 (6 bases). The CDR3 extends over 14 amino acids. Germline values: CDR1 LNHDA, CDR2 SQIVND (reference sequence). V lost 7 bases and J 0 bases, leaving 9 bases between the germline ends. The CDR3 coding sequence is TGTGCCAGTAACGGGGGAACGAACACCGGGGAGCTGTTTTTT. It specifies CASNGGTNTGELFF.

This chain connects TRBV11-1 to TRBJ2-7; weak D call: TRBD2 (5 bases). The CDR3 extends over 14 amino acids. V was trimmed by 5 bases and J by 0 bases, leaving 11 bases between them. Germline values: CDR1 SGHAT, CDR2 FQDESV (reference sequence). DNA for the CDR3: TGTGCCAGCAGCCCCGTGGGGAGCTCCTACGAGCAGTACTTC. Encoded protein: CASSPVGSSYEQYF.

V is TRBV7-6 and J is TRBJ1-3, with a possible D match to TRBD1 (5 bases). Germline CDR1 SGHVS, CDR2 FNYEAQ. Trimming left V 3 bases short and J 4 bases short, with 13 bases between. The CDR3 spans 15 residues. The CDR3 region is CASSFSGQLGNTIYF. CDR3 bases: TGTGCCAGCAGCTTCTCCGGACAATTAGGAAACACCATATATTTT.

The chain joins TRBV12-3 or TRBV12-4 to TRBJ1-5; the D is unclear. The CDR3 length is 13 residues. The ends were cut back, 4 bases at V and 3 bases at J, with 7 bases in the middle. This CDR3 is CASSSRDNQPQHF. The CDR3 DNA follows: TGTGCCAGCAGTTCCCGGGACAATCAGCCCCAGCATTTT.

The chain joins TRBV14 to TRBJ1-2; TRBD1 matches at 7 bases. Germline V gene data show CDR1 as SGHDN and CDR2 as FVKESK. V lost 5 bases and J lost 4; bases outside the gene matches: 7. The CDR3 runs 14 residues. CDR3 amino acids: CASSRDSRVYGYTF. The CDR3 DNA is TGTGCCAGCAGCAGGGACAGCCGGGTCTATGGCTACACCTTC.

CDR3 DNA sequence: TGTGCCACCCAAAGGATAGGACAGGGCCACTATGGCTACACCTTC. It is translated as CATQRIGQGHYGYTF. The chain uses TRBV27 and TRBJ1-2; 8 bases align to TRBD1. The J segment lost 3 bases and the V segment lost 10 bases, leaving 13 bases of the junction unmatched. Germline V lookup: CDR1 MNHEY, CDR2 SMNVEV (reference sequence). The CDR3 contains 15 residues.

The chain uses TRBV9 and TRBJ2-7; D is perhaps TRBD2 (6 bases). Deletions cut 0 bases from V and 0 bases from J, with 10 bases between. CDR1 SGDLS and CDR2 YYNGEE come from the germline V gene. CDR3 length equals 15 residues. This CDR3 reads CASSVGLGGSYEQYF. CDR3 in DNA: TGTGCCAGCAGCGTAGGTCTCGGGGGCTCCTACGAGCAGTACTTC.

The chain couples TRBV19 to TRBJ2-7, with 9 bases fitting TRBD1. The CDR3 is 15 amino acids. The germline V gene has CDR1 LNHDA and CDR2 SQIVND (reference sequence). V lost 5 bases to trimming and J lost 1 base; unmatched junction nucleotides: 6. CDR3 protein: CASSRTGGESYEQYF. The CDR3 DNA sequence: TGTGCCAGTAGTCGAACAGGGGGCGAGTCCTACGAGCAGTACTTC. Based on the CDR3 plus reference TRBV19 and TRBJ2-7, the full variable domain is DGGITQSPKYLFRKEGQNVTLSCEQNLNHDAMYWYRQDPGQGLRLIYYSQIVNDFQKGDIAEGYSVSREKKESFPLTVTSAQKNPTAFYLCASSRTGGESYEQYFGPGTRLTVT.

V and J are TRBV6-4 and TRBJ2-3, with D perhaps TRBD1 (6 bases). The CDR3 totals 19 residues. Germline values: CDR1 MRHNA, CDR2 SNTAGT. The V and J ends lost 3 bases and 2 bases respectively, with 24 bases between them. CDR3 bases: TGTGCCAGCAGTGAGACAGGTGGTGAAACTGCGCTGGCCACAGATACGCAGTATTTT. Translated: CASSETGGETALATDTQYF.